A selection of T cell receptor beta chains follows, all from one sample in a study of CD8 T cells in Susac syndrome. One entry per CDR3 protein results from TCRdb running MiXCR on the immunoSEQ multiplex PCR reads. The sample consists of around 180,000 distinct CDR3 sequences, 90% to 95% of them appearing once. Sequencing was performed on CD4+ T cells from PBMCs. All receptors come from a human donor with Susac syndrome. Both conserved end residues are part of each CDR3. Each record gives: clone size, D gene, J gene, V gene, CDR3 DNA, CDR3 protein. A D gene is named only where the DNA matches it firmly. Size is stated for part of the rows, as once, few or many counts, or as a class when the clone is expanded.

-	-	TRBJ2-1	TRBV10-3	TGTGCCATCATGAACCCCAATTACAATGAGCAGTTCTTC	CAIMNPNYNEQFF
-	-	TRBJ2-6	TRBV29-1	TGCAGCGTTGGGGACCAGGGGGCCAACGTCCTGACTTTC	CSVGDQGANVLTF
-	TRBD1	TRBJ1-6	TRBV11-2	TGTGCCAGCAGCTTAGCTCCGACAGGGAAGGGGAATTCACCCCTCCACTTT	CASSLAPTGKGNSPLHF
-	-	TRBJ2-7	TRBV5-4	TGTGCCAGCAGCTCCGGGACTTCCGACTACGAGCAGTACTTC	CASSSGTSDYEQYF
-	-	TRBJ2-4	TRBV29-1	TGCAGCGTTGTGGGGGAGTGGGGGGAAGACATTCAGTACTTC	CSVVGEWGEDIQYF
few	-	TRBJ1-5	TRBV3-1	TGTGCCAGCAGCCCCGACAGGTTTCAGCCCCAGCATTTT	CASSPDRFQPQHF
-	-	TRBJ2-3	TRBV30	TGTGCCTGGAGTGTAAGCGGGCCAGATACGCAGTATTTT	CAWSVSGPDTQYF
-	TRBD1	TRBJ2-7	TRBV5-4	TGTGCCAGCATCTCACCAGGGGGACAGGGGGCGAAGGAGCAGTACTTC	CASISPGGQGAKEQYF
-	TRBD2	TRBJ2-1	TRBV9	TGTGCCAGCAGCGCGACTAGCTTTTTTTCCGATGAGCAGTTCTTC	CASSATSFFSDEQFF
-	-	TRBJ1-5	TRBV9	TGTGCCAGCAGCGTAGGGGGTGGTGGCAATCAGCCCCAGCATTTT	CASSVGGGGNQPQHF
-	TRBD1	TRBJ1-6	TRBV12-3/TRBV12-4	TGTGCCAGCAGTTTAGGACAGGGTATTTCACCCCTCCACTTT	CASSLGQGISPLHF
-	-	TRBJ1-1	TRBV20-1	TGCAGTGCTTACCCGGGGTACGGGACTGAAGCTTTCTTT	CSAYPGYGTEAFF
-	-	TRBJ1-4	TRBV24-1	TGTGCCACCAGTGATCCCCTTCGGGAAAAACTGTTTTTT	CATSDPLREKLFF
-	-	TRBJ2-7	TRBV2	TGTGCCAGCAGTGAAGATTTGTCCTACGAGCAGTACTTC	CASSEDLSYEQYF
-	-	TRBJ2-1	TRBV9	TGTGCCAGCAGCGGGTACTCGCCTCACAGGCTCTTC	CASSGYSPHRLF
few	-	TRBJ2-7	TRBV6-1	TGTGCCAGCAGTAAAGAGGGGAGCTCCTACGAGCAGTACTTC	CASSKEGSSYEQYF
-	-	TRBJ2-1	TRBV3-1	TGTGCCAGCAGCCAGGGGCCGGACAGTTCTCAGTTCTTC	CASSQGPDSSQFF
-	TRBD2	TRBJ2-7	TRBV29-1	TGCAGCGTTGGGCGGGGGACCCCCGGGGTGGACGAGCAGTACTTC	CSVGRGTPGVDEQYF
-	TRBD1	TRBJ1-6	TRBV5-4	TGTGCCAGCAGCTCCAGGGGGGACTCACCCCTCCACTTT	CASSSRGDSPLHF
-	-	TRBJ1-1	TRBV12-3/TRBV12-4	TGTGCCAGCAGTTTGGGGATACCTTTCTTT	CASSLGIPFF
-	TRBD1	TRBJ2-7	TRBV20-1	TGCAGTGCCCAGGGACAGTCCTACGAGCAGTACTTC	CSAQGQSYEQYF
-	-	TRBJ2-7	TRBV20-1	TGCAGTGCTAGAGCGGGGGGCCTCTACGAGCAGTACTTC	CSARAGGLYEQYF
-	-	TRBJ2-7	TRBV1	TGCACCAGCAGCGAGAGTAGGAGCTCCTACGAGCAGTACTTC	CTSSESRSSYEQYF
-	-	TRBJ1-6	TRBV10-1	TGCGCCAGCAGCAGAGACAACAGGGATTCACCCCTCCACTTT	CASSRDNRDSPLHF
-	-	TRBJ1-1	TRBV27	TGTGCCAGCAGTTCGCGGACGGGGGCTTTCTTT	CASSSRTGAFF